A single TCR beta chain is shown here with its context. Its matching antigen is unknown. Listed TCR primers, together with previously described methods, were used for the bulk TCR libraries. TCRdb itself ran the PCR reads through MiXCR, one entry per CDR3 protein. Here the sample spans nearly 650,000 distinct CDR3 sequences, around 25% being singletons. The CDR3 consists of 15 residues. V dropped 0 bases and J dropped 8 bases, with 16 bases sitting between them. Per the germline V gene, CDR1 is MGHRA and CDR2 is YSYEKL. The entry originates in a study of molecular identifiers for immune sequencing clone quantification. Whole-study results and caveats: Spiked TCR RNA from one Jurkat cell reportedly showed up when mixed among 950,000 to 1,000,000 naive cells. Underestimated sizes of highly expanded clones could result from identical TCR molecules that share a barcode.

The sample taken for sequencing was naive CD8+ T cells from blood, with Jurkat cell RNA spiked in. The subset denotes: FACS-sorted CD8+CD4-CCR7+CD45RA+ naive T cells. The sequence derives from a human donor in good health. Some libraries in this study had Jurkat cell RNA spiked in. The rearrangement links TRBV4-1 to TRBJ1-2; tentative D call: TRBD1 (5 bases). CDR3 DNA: TGCGCCAGCAGCCAAGACGTGAGGACAACCTACGGCTACACCTTC. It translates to CASSQDVRTTYGYTF.